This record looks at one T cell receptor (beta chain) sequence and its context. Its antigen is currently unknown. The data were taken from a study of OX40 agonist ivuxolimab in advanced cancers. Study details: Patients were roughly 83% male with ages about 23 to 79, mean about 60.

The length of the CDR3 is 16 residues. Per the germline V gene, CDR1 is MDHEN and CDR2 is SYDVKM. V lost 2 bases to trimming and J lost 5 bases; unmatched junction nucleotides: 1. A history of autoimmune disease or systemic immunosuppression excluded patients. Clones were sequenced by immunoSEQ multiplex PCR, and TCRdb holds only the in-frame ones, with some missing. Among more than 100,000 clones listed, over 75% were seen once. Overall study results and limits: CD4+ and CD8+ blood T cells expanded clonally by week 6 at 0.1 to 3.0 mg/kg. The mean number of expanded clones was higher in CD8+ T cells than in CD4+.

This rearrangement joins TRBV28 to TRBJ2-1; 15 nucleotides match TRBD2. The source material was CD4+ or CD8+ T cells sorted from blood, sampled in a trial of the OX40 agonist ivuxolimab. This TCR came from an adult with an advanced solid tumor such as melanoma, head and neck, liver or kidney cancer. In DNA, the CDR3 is TGTGCCAGCAGTTTAGGGACTAGCGGGGGGAACAATGAGCAGTTCTTC. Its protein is CASSLGTSGGNNEQFF.